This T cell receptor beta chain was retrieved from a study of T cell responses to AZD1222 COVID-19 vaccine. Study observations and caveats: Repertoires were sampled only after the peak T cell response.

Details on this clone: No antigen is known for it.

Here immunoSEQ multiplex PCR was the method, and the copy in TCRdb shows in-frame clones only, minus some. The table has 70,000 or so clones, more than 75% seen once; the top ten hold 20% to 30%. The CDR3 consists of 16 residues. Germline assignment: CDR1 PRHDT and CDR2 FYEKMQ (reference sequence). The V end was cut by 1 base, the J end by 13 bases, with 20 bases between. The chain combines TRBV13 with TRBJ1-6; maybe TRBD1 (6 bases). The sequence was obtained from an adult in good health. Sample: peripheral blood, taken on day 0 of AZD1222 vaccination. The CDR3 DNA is TGTGCCAGCAGCTTAGCCCCCGGGGGCGGGGGTAGGCCCCTCCACTTT. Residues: CASSLAPGGGGRPLHF.